These 25 T cell receptor beta chains share one sample of origin, sequenced in a study of shared clonotypes between healthy human individuals. TCRdb keeps only in-frame clones here, not all; method: immunoSEQ multiplex PCR. The sample consists of approximately 2,300,000 clones, just under 95% of them appearing once. Sequenced: naive CD4+ T cells from PBMCs. The subset is: CD45RA+ positively selected. These receptors were taken from a man aged 18 to 29 in good health. Some clones in this sample may be carry-over from other donors' samples.

This chain uses TRBV7-2 with TRBJ2-7; no clear D. The germline V gene has CDR1 SGHTA and CDR2 FQGNSA. Trimming removed 2 bases from V and 3 bases from J, with 8 bases in between. The CDR3 is 13 amino acids. CDR3 region: CASSLSTVYEQYF. CDR3 bases: TGTGCCAGCAGCTTATCGACGGTCTACGAGCAGTACTTC. Drawing the rest from reference TRBV7-2 and TRBJ2-7, the complete variable domain is GAGVSQSPSNKVTEKGKDVELRCDPISGHTALYWYRQSLGQGLEFLIYFQGNSAPDKSGLPSDRFSAERTGGSVSTLTIQRTQQEDSAVYLCASSLSTVYEQYFGPGTRLTVT.

This chain joins TRBV7-6 and TRBJ1-1; D may be TRBD1 (6 bases). V was cut by 2 bases and J by 0 bases, with 13 bases left in between. Per germline, CDR1 SGHVS and CDR2 FNYEAQ. The CDR3 has 16 residues. This chain's CDR3 is CASSLRGGVMNTEAFF. DNA of the CDR3: TGTGCCAGCAGCTTAAGGGGGGGAGTCATGAACACTGAAGCTTTCTTT.

J is TRBJ1-4 and V is TRBV9; D unclear. The CDR3 is 14 amino acids. Trimming pared 0 bases from V and 5 bases from J, leaving 8 bases between. CDR1 and CDR2 from the germline V gene are SGDLS and YYNGEE. The CDR3 nucleotides read TGTGCCAGCAGCGTAGCGGTGGGAAATGAAAAACTGTTTTTT. Its translation: CASSVAVGNEKLFF.

CDR3 protein: CASSRDRGTETQYF. DNA for the CDR3: TGTGCCAGCAGCCGGGACAGGGGGACGGAGACCCAGTACTTC. V and J are TRBV5-6 and TRBJ2-5; 11 bases fit TRBD1. Trimming cost V 4 bases and J 5 bases; bases outside gene matches: 4. Looked up from germline, CDR1 is SGHDT and CDR2 is YYEEEE. The CDR3 loop spans 14 amino acids.

CDR3 coding DNA: TGTGCCAGTAGTATCTTGCGGAGAGCTTTCTTT. Amino acid sequence: CASSILRRAFF. V gene TRBV19 combines with J gene TRBJ1-1; D is ambiguous. The V gene lost 3 bases and the J gene lost 10 bases, with 9 bases spanning the gap. The CDR3 extends over 11 amino acids. From germline, CDR1 is LNHDA and CDR2 SQIVND (reference sequence).

This clone came up once. This rearrangement joins TRBV6-1 to TRBJ2-7; a possible D gene is TRBD2 (6 bases). This CDR3 region has 12 residues. The germline gives CDR1 MNHNS, CDR2 SASEGT. V shed 10 bases and J shed 5 bases, with 15 bases lying between them. CDR3 protein: CANRNPGDEQYF. The CDR3 DNA follows: TGTGCCAACCGAAACCCGGGAGACGAGCAGTACTTC.

The genes are TRBV6-1 and TRBJ2-7, with D perhaps TRBD1 or TRBD2 (6 bases each). Trimming took off 2 bases at V and 7 bases at J, with 12 bases between the two ends. CDR1 and CDR2 (germline): MNHNS, SASEGT. The CDR3 is 13 residues long. As DNA, the CDR3 is TGTGCCAGCAGTGAAAGACAGGCGGGGGAGCAGTACTTC. This gives the protein CASSERQAGEQYF.

V gene TRBV19 combines with J gene TRBJ2-7; 11 positions agree with TRBD2. V gave up 1 base and J gave up 3 bases; unmatched junction bases: 5. Germline V gene sequence: CDR1 LNHDA, CDR2 SQIVND (reference sequence). The CDR3 contains 16 residues. The CDR3 region has the DNA TGTGCCAGTAGTATAGGAACTAGCGGGAGACTCTACGAGCAGTACTTC. Amino acids: CASSIGTSGRLYEQYF.

The chain carries TRBV28 and TRBJ2-1, with D unresolved. From germline, CDR1 is MDHEN and CDR2 SYDVKM. Between the trimmed V and J ends, which lost 4 bases and 11 bases, there was a span of 12 bases. The CDR3 covers 12 residues. This CDR3 is CASSSGRIKQFF. The DNA for the CDR3 is TGTGCCAGCAGTTCGGGCCGAATCAAGCAGTTCTTC.

This clone was recorded only once. J is TRBJ2-7 and V is TRBV5-1, with TRBD2 as a possible D gene (6 bases). The germline gives CDR1 SGHRS, CDR2 YFSETQ. The CDR3 extends over 12 amino acids. Trimming stripped 3 bases from V and 2 bases from J, with 6 bases between. CDR3 region: CASSWGAYEQYF. The CDR3 nucleotides are TGCGCCAGCAGCTGGGGGGCCTACGAGCAGTACTTC.

This chain joins TRBV6-5 and TRBJ2-3; possibly TRBD2 for D (6 bases). Trimming took off 6 bases at V and 1 base at J, with 11 bases between the two ends. This CDR3 is built from 14 residues. Looked up from germline, CDR1 is MNHEY and CDR2 is SVGAGI. CDR3 residues: CASSWRGRTDTQYF. The CDR3 DNA follows: TGTGCCAGCAGCTGGAGGGGCCGCACAGATACGCAGTATTTT.

The chain employs TRBV2 and TRBJ2-1, with 8 positions matching TRBD1. This CDR3 comprises 13 residues. Germline-derived CDR1 and CDR2 are SNHLY and FYNNEI. V lost 5 bases to trimming and J lost 8 bases; unmatched junction nucleotides: 5. CDR3 nucleotide sequence: TGTGCCAGCAGTCCGGACAGGGACGATGAGCAGTTCTTC. As protein: CASSPDRDDEQFF.

This chain uses TRBV28 with TRBJ2-1, with D possibly matching TRBD2 (6 bases). CDR3 length: 16 residues. The ends were cut back, 4 bases at V and 4 bases at J, with 17 bases in the middle. Germline CDR1 and CDR2: MDHEN and SYDVKM. The CDR3: CASSSLGLALYNEQFF. Written as DNA, the CDR3 is TGTGCCAGCAGTTCACTCGGGCTAGCGTTGTACAATGAGCAGTTCTTC.

The chain uses TRBV18 and TRBJ1-1, with D hard to call. The V end lost 6 bases, the J end lost 2 bases, and 7 bases lay between the germline ends. The CDR3 consists of 12 residues. Germline V gene data show CDR1 as KGHSH and CDR2 as LQKENI. CDR3 DNA sequence: TGTGCCAGCTCTTATACTAACACTGAAGCTTTCTTT. The encoded protein is CASSYTNTEAFF.

The chain uses TRBV10-3 and TRBJ1-2; tentative D call: TRBD1 (5 bases). Trimming left V 5 bases short and J 4 bases short, with 14 bases between. The CDR3 has 14 residues. Germline-derived CDR1 and CDR2 are ENHRY and SYGVKD. CDR3 nucleotide sequence: TGTGCCATCAGTCGGGACGTAGGCCCCTATGGCTACACCTTC. It specifies CAISRDVGPYGYTF.

This clone was detected once. The V and J genes are TRBV7-2 and TRBJ2-1, with D unresolved. Trimming took off 1 base at V and 5 bases at J, with 6 bases between the two ends. Per germline, CDR1 SGHTA and CDR2 FQGNSA. CDR3 length: 13 amino acids. The CDR3 loop is CASSLVFDNEQFF. The CDR3 DNA reads TGTGCCAGCAGCTTAGTCTTCGACAATGAGCAGTTCTTC. The full variable domain, in which reference TRBV7-2 and TRBJ2-1 provide the parts outside the CDR3, is GAGVSQSPSNKVTEKGKDVELRCDPISGHTALYWYRQSLGQGLEFLIYFQGNSAPDKSGLPSDRFSAERTGGSVSTLTIQRTQQEDSAVYLCASSLVFDNEQFFGPGTRLTVL.

This clone is a singleton in its sample. The gene calls are TRBV19 and TRBJ2-3; D is uncertain. The length of the CDR3 is 13 residues. Germline CDR1 reads LNHDA; CDR2 reads SQIVND (reference sequence). With 4 bases removed from V and 5 bases from J, the gap between germline ends came to 10 bases. The CDR3 coding sequence is TGTGCCAGTAGTAGGGTCCAGCGAGATACGCAGTATTTT. The encoded protein is CASSRVQRDTQYF.

The chain has TRBV19 and TRBJ1-2, with TRBD1 matching over 9 bases. The CDR3 spans 15 residues. V was clipped by 7 bases and J by 8 bases; unmatched bases: 14. Germline V gene data show CDR1 as LNHDA and CDR2 as SQIVND (reference sequence). CDR3: CASTETGGPMRGYTF. The CDR3 nucleotides read TGTGCCAGTACGGAAACAGGGGGCCCTATGCGGGGCTACACCTTC. Full variable domain (remainder filled in from reference TRBV19 and TRBJ1-2): DGGITQSPKYLFRKEGQNVTLSCEQNLNHDAMYWYRQDPGQGLRLIYYSQIVNDFQKGDIAEGYSVSREKKESFPLTVTSAQKNPTAFYLCASTETGGPMRGYTFGSGTRLTVV.

The chain carries TRBV19 and TRBJ1-1, with 8 bases fitting TRBD1. CDR1 is LNHDA and CDR2 is SQIVND in the germline V gene (reference sequence). CDR3 length: 16 amino acids. Losses at the gene ends were 7 bases for V and 1 base for J; bases not matched to a gene: 11. CDR3 in amino acids: CASTPLDRAGNTEAFF. Here the CDR3 DNA reads TGTGCCAGTACCCCCTTGGACAGGGCGGGGAACACTGAAGCTTTCTTT.

The rearrangement joins TRBV18 to TRBJ1-1; 7 bases agree with TRBD1. V lost 5 bases, J lost 1 base, and 7 bases stayed unmatched. The CDR3 is made up of 15 amino acids. Germline V CDR1 and CDR2: KGHSH, LQKENI. The CDR3 nucleotides are TGTGCCAGCTCAGATACCGGGACAGCGAACACTGAAGCTTTCTTT. It encodes CASSDTGTANTEAFF.

The V gene is TRBV14, the J gene TRBJ2-5; D might be TRBD1 or TRBD2, each matching 5 bases. The CDR3 runs 15 residues. CDR1 SGHDN and CDR2 FVKESK come from the germline V gene. Between the trimmed V and J ends, which lost 4 bases and 5 bases, there was a span of 17 bases. The CDR3 spells CASSPARGAVETQYF. Here the CDR3 DNA reads TGTGCCAGCAGCCCTGCCCGGGGCGCGGTTGAGACCCAGTACTTC.

This sequence joins TRBV30 and TRBJ1-2; D unresolved. The CDR3 contains 11 residues. Germline CDR1 reads GTSNPN; CDR2 reads SVGIG (reference sequence). The V gene lost 2 bases and the J gene lost 9 bases, with 10 bases spanning the gap. CDR3 nucleotides: TGTGCCTGGAGTCCACAGATACGCTACACCTTC. Protein product: CAWSPQIRYTF.

The CDR3 protein is CASSVAGGGSHIYEQYF. The DNA of the CDR3 is TGTGCCAGCAGCGTAGCGGGGGGCGGGAGCCATATCTACGAGCAGTACTTC. The chain uses TRBV9 and TRBJ2-7; the D gene is possibly TRBD2 (7 bases). The CDR3 totals 17 residues. Trimming took 0 bases from V and 3 from J, leaving 19 bases between them. Germline values: CDR1 SGDLS, CDR2 YYNGEE. The full variable domain, with the rest looked up from reference TRBV9 and TRBJ2-7, is DSGVTQTPKHLITATGQRVTLRCSPRSGDLSVYWYQQSLDQGLQFLIQYYNGEERAKGNILERFSAQQFPDLHSELNLSSLELGDSALYFCASSVAGGGSHIYEQYFGPGTRLTVT.

This clone was recorded only once. The V call is TRBV7-9, the J call TRBJ1-5, with D possibly being TRBD1 (5 bases). Trimming cost V 5 bases and J 7 bases, with 15 bases left between them. Germline lookup yields CDR1 SEHNR and CDR2 FQNEAQ (reference sequence). The CDR3 has 14 amino acids. In DNA, the CDR3 is TGTGCCAGCAGCCCGGGTGGGGGAGCCCAGCCCCAGCATTTT. This sequence encodes CASSPGGGAQPQHF.

CDR3 DNA: TGTGCCAGCTCACCGATCGCATTAGGACAGATACCGCCCCAGCATTTT. This encodes CASSPIALGQIPPQHF. The chain is built from TRBV18 and TRBJ1-5; weak D call: TRBD1 (6 bases). The CDR3 loop spans 16 amino acids. Germline V gene sequence: CDR1 KGHSH, CDR2 LQKENI. Trimming took 3 bases from V and 9 from J, leaving 21 bases between them. The full variable domain, with the rest looked up from reference TRBV18 and TRBJ1-5, is NAGVMQNPRHLVRRRGQEARLRCSPMKGHSHVYWYRQLPEEGLKFMVYLQKENIIDESGMPKERFSAEFPKEGPSILRIQQVVRGDSAAYFCASSPIALGQIPPQHFGDGTRLSIL.